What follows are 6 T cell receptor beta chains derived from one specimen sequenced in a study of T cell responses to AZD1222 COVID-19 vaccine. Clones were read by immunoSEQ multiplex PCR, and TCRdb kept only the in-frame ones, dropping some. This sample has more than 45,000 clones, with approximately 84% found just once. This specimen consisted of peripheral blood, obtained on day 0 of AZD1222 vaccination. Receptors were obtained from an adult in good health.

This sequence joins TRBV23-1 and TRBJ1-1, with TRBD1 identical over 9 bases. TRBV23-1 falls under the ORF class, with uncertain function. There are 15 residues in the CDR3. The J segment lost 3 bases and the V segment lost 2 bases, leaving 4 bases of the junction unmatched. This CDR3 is CASSQPGQGHTEAFF. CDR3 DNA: TGCGCCAGCAGTCAACCGGGACAGGGCCACACTGAAGCTTTCTTT.

DNA for the CDR3: TGTGCCAGCAGAGTTACGGACAGCACCTATGGCTACACCTTC. It specifies CASRVTDSTYGYTF. This chain connects TRBV6-5 to TRBJ1-2, with D perhaps TRBD1 (6 bases). The CDR3 has 14 amino acids. The germline CDR1 and CDR2 sequences are MNHEY and SVGAGI. The V and J ends lost 6 bases and 4 bases respectively, with 15 bases between them.

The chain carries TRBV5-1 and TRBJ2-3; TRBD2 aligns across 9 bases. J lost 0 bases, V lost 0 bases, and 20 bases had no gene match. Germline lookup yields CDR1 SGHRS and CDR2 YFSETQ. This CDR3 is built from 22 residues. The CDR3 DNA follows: TGCGCCAGCAGCTTGGTTTCGGTCAAGAGGAGCGGGAGGACTCATAGCACAGATACGCAGTATTTT. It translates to CASSLVSVKRSGRTHSTDTQYF. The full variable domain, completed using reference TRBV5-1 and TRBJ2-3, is KAGVTQTPRYLIKTRGQQVTLSCSPISGHRSVSWYQQTPGQGLQFLFEYFSETQRNKGNFPGRFSGRQFSNSRSEMNVSTLELGDSALYLCASSLVSVKRSGRTHSTDTQYFGPGTRLTVL.

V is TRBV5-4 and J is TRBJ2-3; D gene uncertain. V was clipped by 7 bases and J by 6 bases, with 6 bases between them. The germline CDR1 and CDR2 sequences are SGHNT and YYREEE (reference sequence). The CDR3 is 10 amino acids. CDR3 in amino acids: CASGVDTQYF. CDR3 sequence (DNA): TGTGCCAGCGGGGTGGATACGCAGTATTTT.

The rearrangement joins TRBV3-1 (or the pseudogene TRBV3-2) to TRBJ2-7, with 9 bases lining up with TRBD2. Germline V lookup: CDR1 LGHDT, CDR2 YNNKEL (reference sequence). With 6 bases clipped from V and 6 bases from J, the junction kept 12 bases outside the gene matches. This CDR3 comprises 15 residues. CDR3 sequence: CASSPQTSGSGEQYF. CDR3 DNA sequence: TGTGCCAGCAGTCCTCAGACTAGCGGTTCGGGCGAGCAGTACTTC.

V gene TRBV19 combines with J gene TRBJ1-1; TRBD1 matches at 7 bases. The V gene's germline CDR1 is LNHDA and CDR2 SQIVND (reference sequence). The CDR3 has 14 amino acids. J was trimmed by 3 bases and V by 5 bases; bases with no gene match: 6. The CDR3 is CASSPGDRDTEAFF. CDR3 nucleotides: TGTGCCAGTAGTCCGGGGGACAGAGACACTGAAGCTTTCTTT. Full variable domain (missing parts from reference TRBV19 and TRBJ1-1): DGGITQSPKYLFRKEGQNVTLSCEQNLNHDAMYWYRQDPGQGLRLIYYSQIVNDFQKGDIAEGYSVSREKKESFPLTVTSAQKNPTAFYLCASSPGDRDTEAFFGQGTRLTVV.